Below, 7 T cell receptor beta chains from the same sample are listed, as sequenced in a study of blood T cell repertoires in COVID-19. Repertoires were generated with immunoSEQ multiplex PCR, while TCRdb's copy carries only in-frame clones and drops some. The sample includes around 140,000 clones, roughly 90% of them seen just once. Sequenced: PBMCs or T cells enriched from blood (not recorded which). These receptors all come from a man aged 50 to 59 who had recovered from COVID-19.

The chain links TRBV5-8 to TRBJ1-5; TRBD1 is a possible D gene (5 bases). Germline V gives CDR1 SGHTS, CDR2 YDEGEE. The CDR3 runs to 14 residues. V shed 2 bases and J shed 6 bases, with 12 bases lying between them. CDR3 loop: CASSFQGFGQPQHF. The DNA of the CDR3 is TGTGCCAGCAGCTTTCAGGGTTTTGGTCAGCCCCAGCATTTT.

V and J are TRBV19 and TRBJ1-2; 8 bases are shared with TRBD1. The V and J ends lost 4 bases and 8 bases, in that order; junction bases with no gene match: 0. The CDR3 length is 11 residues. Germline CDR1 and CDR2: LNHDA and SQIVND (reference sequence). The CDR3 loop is CASSTGGGYTF. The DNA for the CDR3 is TGTGCCAGTAGTACAGGGGGCGGCTACACCTTC.

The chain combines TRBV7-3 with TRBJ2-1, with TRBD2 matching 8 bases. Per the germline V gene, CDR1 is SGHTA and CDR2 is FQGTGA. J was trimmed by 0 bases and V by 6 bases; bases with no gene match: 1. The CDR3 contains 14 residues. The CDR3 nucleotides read TGTGCCAGCAGGAGCGGGGGCTCCTACAATGAGCAGTTCTTC. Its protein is CASRSGGSYNEQFF.

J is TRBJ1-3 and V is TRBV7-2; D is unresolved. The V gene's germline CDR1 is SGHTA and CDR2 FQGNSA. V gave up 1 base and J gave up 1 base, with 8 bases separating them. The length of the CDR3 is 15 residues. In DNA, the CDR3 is TGTGCCAGCAGCTTAGGTCCCTTGTCTGGAAACACCATATATTTT. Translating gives CASSLGPLSGNTIYF.

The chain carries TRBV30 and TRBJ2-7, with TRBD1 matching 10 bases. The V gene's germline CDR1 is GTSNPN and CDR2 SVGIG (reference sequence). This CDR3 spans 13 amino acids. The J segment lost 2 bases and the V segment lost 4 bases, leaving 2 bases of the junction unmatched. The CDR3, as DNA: TGTGCCTGGACCGGGACAGGGGCCTACGAGCAGTACTTC. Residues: CAWTGTGAYEQYF.

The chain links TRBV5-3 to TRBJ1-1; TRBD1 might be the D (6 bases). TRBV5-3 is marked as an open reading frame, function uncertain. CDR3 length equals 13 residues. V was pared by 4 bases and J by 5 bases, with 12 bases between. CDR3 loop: CARSDDGQTEAFF. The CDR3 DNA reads TGTGCCAGAAGCGACGACGGACAGACTGAAGCTTTCTTT.

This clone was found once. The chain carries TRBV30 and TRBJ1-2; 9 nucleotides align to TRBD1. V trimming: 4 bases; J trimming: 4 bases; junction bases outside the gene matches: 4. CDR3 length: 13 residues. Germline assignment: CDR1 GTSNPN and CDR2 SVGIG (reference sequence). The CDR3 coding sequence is TGTGCCTGGACCATACAGGGGGCCTATGGCTACACCTTC. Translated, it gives CAWTIQGAYGYTF.